This TCR beta chain appears in the sequencing data of a study of vaccination and CD4 T cells after COVID-19. Study at large: Across the group, participants received two doses of either BNT162b2 or mRNA-1273 vaccine. Taking of post-vaccine samples occurred a median approximately 76 days after dose two (range 14 to 241).

V shed 3 bases and J shed 5 bases, with 8 bases lying between them. The V gene's germline CDR1 is SGHTA and CDR2 FQGNSA. CDR3 length equals 13 residues. Indicated treatment: roughly 10-day PBMC culture with coronavirus spike peptide pools or control peptides (ViraFEST assay). Cell culture was performed with roughly 1.8 million PBMCs per well in the presence of about 10 IU/ml IL-2 and 10 ug/ml peptide pools. About this clonotype itself: Its antigen is not known.

Sequence data for DNA of cultured CD4+ T cells were generated by the Oncomine TCR Beta short-read assay. TCRdb independently ran MiXCR on the PCR reads; one entry per CDR3 protein. The repertoire holds more than 10,000 distinct CDR3 sequences, with 40% to 50% as singletons. The rearrangement joins TRBV7-2 to TRBJ2-1, with unresolved D. This clonotype was obtained from a human donor who had recovered from COVID-19. The sequencing sample was made of CD4+ T cells from blood, cultured in vitro. The DNA of the CDR3 is TGTGCCAGCAGCTTCCGACGGGACAATGAGCAGTTCTTC. The encoded protein is CASSFRRDNEQFF.